This entry concerns a single TCR beta chain. The antigen is undetermined. Data came from immunoSEQ multiplex PCR; TCRdb stores just in-frame clones and leaves some out. The sample holds 25,000 to 35,000 clones, roughly nine tenths seen once. The sample is drawn from a study of neoadjuvant nivolumab and ipilimumab in lung cancer. Study-level points and caveats: Only two of four nivolumab-treated tumors gained richness and clonality by surgery. Pretherapy blood TCR richness correlated positively with resected tumor richness.

The sample here was peripheral blood, taken after neoadjuvant nivolumab, alone or with ipilimumab, at or shortly before surgery. This clonotype was obtained from an adult with non-small cell lung cancer.

CDR3 nucleotide sequence: TGTGCCAGCCAAGGGGGCTATAGCAATCAGCCCCAGCATTTT. Amino acids: CASQGGYSNQPQHF. The chain employs TRBV6-1 and TRBJ1-5, with 7 bases matching TRBD1. V dropped 8 bases and J dropped 0; count of bases not matched to a gene: 4. The CDR3 consists of 14 residues. Germline-derived CDR1 and CDR2 are MNHNS and SASEGT.